This TCR beta chain was sequenced in a study of blood T cell repertoires in COVID-19. With 7 bases removed from V and 1 base from J, the gap between germline ends came to 16 bases. Germline-derived CDR1 and CDR2 are SNHLY and FYNNEI. The CDR3 is 15 amino acids. Per the study methods: Reference gene primer amplification in the assay estimated nucleated cell counts. Profiling relied on immunoSEQ multiplex PCR, and the TCRdb table lists in-frame clones only, not all of them. V and J calls and clone size are those listed in that table; D and trimming were worked out from the DNA. The table lists some 460,000 clones, approximately 90% of them singletons.

The chain is built from TRBV2 and TRBJ1-1; D is uncertain. The clonotype originates from a woman aged 25 to 39 with acute or convalescent COVID-19. The specimen sequenced was peripheral blood. The CDR3 region is CASTRQEGGNTEAFF. CDR3 DNA: TGTGCCAGCACGCGCCAGGAGGGAGGGAACACTGAAGCTTTCTTT.